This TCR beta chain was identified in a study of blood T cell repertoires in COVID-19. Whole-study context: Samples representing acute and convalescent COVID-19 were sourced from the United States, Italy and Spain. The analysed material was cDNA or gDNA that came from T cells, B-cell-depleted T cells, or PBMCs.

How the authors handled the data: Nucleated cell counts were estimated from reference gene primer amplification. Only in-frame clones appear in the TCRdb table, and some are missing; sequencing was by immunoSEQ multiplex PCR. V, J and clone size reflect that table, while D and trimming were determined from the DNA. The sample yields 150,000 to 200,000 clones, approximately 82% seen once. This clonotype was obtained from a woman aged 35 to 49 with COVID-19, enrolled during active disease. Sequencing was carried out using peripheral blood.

The CDR3: CASRGLALETQYF. CDR3 DNA: TGTGCCAGCAGGGGACTAGCCTTGGAGACCCAGTACTTC. The chain couples TRBV2 to TRBJ2-5; 9 nucleotides align to TRBD2. CDR1 SNHLY and CDR2 FYNNEI come from the germline V gene. V lost 6 bases, J lost 5 bases, and 4 bases stayed unmatched. The CDR3 loop spans 13 amino acids.